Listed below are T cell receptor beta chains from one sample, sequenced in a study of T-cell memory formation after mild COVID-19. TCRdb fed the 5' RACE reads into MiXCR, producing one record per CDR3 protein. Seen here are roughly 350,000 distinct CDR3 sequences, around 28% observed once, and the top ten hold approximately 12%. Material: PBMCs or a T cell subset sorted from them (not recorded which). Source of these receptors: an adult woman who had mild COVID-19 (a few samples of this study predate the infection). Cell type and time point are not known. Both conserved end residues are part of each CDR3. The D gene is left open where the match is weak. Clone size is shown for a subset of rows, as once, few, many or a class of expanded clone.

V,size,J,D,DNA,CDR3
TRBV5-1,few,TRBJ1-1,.,TGCGCCAGCAGCTCACAGAATCCGAACACTGAAGCTTTCTTT,CASSSQNPNTEAFF
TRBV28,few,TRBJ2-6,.,TGTGCCAGCACCATGGGGGGAACTGGGGCCAACGTCCTGACTTTC,CASTMGGTGANVLTF
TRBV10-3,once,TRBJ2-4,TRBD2,TGTGCCATCAGTGAGTCGGGACTAGCGGGGCGGGAGAACATTCAGTACTTC,CAISESGLAGRENIQYF
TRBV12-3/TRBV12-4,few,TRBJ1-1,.,TGTGCCAGCAGACCAGACACAGGGAGGACTGAAGCTTTCTTT,CASRPDTGRTEAFF
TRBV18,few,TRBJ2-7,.,TGTGCCAGCTCACGGCAAAAAGGCTACGAGCAGTACTTC,CASSRQKGYEQYF
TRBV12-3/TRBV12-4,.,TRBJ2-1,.,TGTGCCAGCAGCCCATCTACGGCTGTCGTGGGCCTAACTGGGCATGAGCAGTTCTTC,CASSPSTAVVGLTGHEQFF
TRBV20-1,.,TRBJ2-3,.,TGCAGTGCTAAGAGTTCGTACAACACAGATACGCAGTATTTT,CSAKSSYNTDTQYF
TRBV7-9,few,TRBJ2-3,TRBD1,TGTGCCAGCAGCTTCCGAGGGACAGTCAGCACAGATACGCAGTATTTT,CASSFRGTVSTDTQYF
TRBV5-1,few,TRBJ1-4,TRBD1,TGCGCCAGCAGCTTCGCGGACAGGGATACTCAAAAACTGTTTTTT,CASSFADRDTQKLFF
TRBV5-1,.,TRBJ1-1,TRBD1,TGCGCCAGCAGCTCCCCGACAGGGCCGGCAGGGACTGAAGCTTTCTTT,CASSSPTGPAGTEAFF
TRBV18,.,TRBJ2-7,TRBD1,TGTGCCAGCTCACCCCCTATGGGACAGGGGTACGAGCAGTACTTC,CASSPPMGQGYEQYF
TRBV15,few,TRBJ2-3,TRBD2,TGTGCCACCAGCACCAGACTAGCGGGAGCTTCGGATACGCAGTATTTT,CATSTRLAGASDTQYF
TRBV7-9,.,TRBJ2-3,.,TGTGCCAGCAGCCAGAACACAGATACGCAGTATTTT,CASSQNTDTQYF
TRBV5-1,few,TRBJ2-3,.,TGCGCCAGCAGCTTTCAAATGATGGGGGACGGACCATTCACAGATACGCAGTATTTT,CASSFQMMGDGPFTDTQYF
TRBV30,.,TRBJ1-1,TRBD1,TGTGCCTCAGACAGGGCTATGAACACTGAAGCTTTCTTT,CASDRAMNTEAFF
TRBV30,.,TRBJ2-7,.,TGTGCCTCCGGAGTTACCTACGAGCAGTACTTC,CASGVTYEQYF
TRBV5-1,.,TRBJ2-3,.,TGCGCCAGCAGCCCGACAACTAGCACAGATACGCAGTATTTT,CASSPTTSTDTQYF
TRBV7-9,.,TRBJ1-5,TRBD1,TGTGCCAGCAGCCAAGGACAGGGGGCGAGCAATCAGCCCCAGCATTTT,CASSQGQGASNQPQHF
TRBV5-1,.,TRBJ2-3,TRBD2,TGCGCCAGCAGCGGCGGGCGGGGGGGCGCAGATACGCAGTATTTT,CASSGGRGGADTQYF
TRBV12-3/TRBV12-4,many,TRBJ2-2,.,TGTGCCAGCAGTTTACCCACTAGGGGTAGGGAGCTGTTTTTT,CASSLPTRGRELFF
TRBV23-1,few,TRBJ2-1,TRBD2,TGCGCCAGCAGTCAGGCCGGGACTAGTTTCGCCTACAATGAGCAGTTCTTC,CASSQAGTSFAYNEQFF
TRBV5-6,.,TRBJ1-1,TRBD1,TGTGCCAGCAGCCGGGACAGGGGGCGGAACACTGAAGCTTTCTTT,CASSRDRGRNTEAFF
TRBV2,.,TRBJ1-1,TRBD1,TGTGCCAGCAGCGGGGACAGGGCCCCCGAAGCTTTCTTT,CASSGDRAPEAFF
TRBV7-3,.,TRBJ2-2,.,TGTGCCAGCAGCCCGCAGAGTAGTGCCACCGGGGAGCTGTTTTTT,CASSPQSSATGELFF
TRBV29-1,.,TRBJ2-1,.,TGCAGCGTTGAAATGCTGAACAATGAGCAGTTCTTC,CSVEMLNNEQFF
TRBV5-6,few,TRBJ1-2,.,TGTGCCAGCAGCTGGGGGGCATCTGGCTACACCTTC,CASSWGASGYTF
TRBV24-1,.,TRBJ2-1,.,TGTGCCACCATTAACTCCTACAATGAGCAGTTCTTC,CATINSYNEQFF
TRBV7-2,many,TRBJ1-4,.,TGTGCCAGCAGCTGGAGCTCGGGGGGAACTAATGAAAAACTGTTTTTT,CASSWSSGGTNEKLFF
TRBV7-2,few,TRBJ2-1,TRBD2,TGTGCCAGCGGGAGCGGGGGGGCCAATGAGCAGTTCTTC,CASGSGGANEQFF
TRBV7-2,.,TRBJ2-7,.,TGTGCCAGCAGCTTAACGGGGCAGGGTCAAGGCTACGAGCAGTACTTC,CASSLTGQGQGYEQYF
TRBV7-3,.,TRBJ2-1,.,TGTGCCAGCAGCCTGGGGGATGGGGAGCAGTTCTTC,CASSLGDGEQFF